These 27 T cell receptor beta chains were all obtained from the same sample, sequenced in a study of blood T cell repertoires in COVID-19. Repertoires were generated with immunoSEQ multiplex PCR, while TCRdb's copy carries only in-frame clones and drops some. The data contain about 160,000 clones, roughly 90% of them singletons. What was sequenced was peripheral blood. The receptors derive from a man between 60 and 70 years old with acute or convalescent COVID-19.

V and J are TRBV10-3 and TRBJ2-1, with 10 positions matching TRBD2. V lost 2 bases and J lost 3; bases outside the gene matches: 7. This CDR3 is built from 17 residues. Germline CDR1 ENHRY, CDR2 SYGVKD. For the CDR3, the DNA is TGTGCCATCAGTGAGACCTTAGCGGGGGGCTACTACAATGAGCAGTTCTTC. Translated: CAISETLAGGYYNEQFF.

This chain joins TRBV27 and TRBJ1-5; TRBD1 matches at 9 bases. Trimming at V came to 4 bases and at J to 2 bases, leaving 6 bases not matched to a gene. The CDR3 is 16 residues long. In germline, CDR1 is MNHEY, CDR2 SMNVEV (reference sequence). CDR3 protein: CASSSRDRVGNQPQHF. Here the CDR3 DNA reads TGTGCCAGCAGTTCCCGGGACAGGGTAGGCAATCAGCCCCAGCATTTT.

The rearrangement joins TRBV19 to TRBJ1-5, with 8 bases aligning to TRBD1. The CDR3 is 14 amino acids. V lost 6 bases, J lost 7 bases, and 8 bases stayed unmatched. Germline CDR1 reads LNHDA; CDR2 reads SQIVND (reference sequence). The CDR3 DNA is TGTGCCAGTAGAACGCAGGGGGCAAAGCAGCCCCAGCATTTT. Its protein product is CASRTQGAKQPQHF. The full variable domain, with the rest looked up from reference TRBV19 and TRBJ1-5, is DGGITQSPKYLFRKEGQNVTLSCEQNLNHDAMYWYRQDPGQGLRLIYYSQIVNDFQKGDIAEGYSVSREKKESFPLTVTSAQKNPTAFYLCASRTQGAKQPQHFGDGTRLSIL.

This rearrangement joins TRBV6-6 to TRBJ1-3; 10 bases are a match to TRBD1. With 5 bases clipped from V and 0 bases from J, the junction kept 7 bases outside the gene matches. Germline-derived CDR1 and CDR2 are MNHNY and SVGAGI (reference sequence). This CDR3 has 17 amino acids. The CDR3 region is CASSRGTGDGSGNTIYF. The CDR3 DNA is TGTGCCAGCAGTCGCGGGACAGGGGACGGCTCTGGAAACACCATATATTTT.

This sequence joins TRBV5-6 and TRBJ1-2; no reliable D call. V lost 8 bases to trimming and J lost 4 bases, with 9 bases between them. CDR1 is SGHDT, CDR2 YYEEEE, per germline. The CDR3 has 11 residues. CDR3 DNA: TGTGCCAGTGGAGAGGTCTATGGCTACACCTTC. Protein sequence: CASGEVYGYTF. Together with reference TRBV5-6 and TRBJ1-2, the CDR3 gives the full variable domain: DAGVTQSPTHLIKTRGQQVTLRCSPKSGHDTVSWYQQALGQGPQFIFQYYEEEERQRGNFPDRFSGHQFPNYSSELNVNALLLGDSALYLCASGEVYGYTFGSGTRLTVV.

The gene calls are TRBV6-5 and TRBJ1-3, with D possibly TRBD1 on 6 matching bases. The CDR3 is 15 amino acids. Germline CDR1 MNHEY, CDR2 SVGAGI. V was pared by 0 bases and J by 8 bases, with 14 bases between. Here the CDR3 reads CASSYSGAFRDTIYF. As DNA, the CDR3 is TGTGCCAGCAGTTACTCGGGGGCTTTTAGGGACACCATATATTTT.

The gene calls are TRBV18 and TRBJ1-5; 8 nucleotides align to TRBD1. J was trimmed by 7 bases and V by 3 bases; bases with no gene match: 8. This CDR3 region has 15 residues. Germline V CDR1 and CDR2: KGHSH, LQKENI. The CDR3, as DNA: TGTGCCAGCTCACCGATTGGACAGGGAGGACAGCCCCAGCATTTT. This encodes CASSPIGQGGQPQHF.

CDR3 residues: CASRRRQGSTGANVLTF. CDR3 coding DNA: TGTGCCAGCAGAAGACGACAGGGCAGCACTGGGGCCAACGTCCTGACTTTC. J is TRBJ2-6 and V is TRBV7-2, with 7 bases aligning to TRBD1. V trimming: 6 bases; J trimming: 2 bases; junction bases outside the gene matches: 10. The CDR3 is made up of 17 amino acids. Germline loops: CDR1 SGHTA, CDR2 FQGNSA.

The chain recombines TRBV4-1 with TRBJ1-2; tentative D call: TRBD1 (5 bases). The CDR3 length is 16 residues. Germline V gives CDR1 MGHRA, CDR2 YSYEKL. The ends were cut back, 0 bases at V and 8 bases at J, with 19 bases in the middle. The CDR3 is CASSQEGVLGSWGYTF. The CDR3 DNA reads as TGCGCCAGCAGCCAAGAAGGGGTCTTAGGAAGCTGGGGCTACACCTTC.

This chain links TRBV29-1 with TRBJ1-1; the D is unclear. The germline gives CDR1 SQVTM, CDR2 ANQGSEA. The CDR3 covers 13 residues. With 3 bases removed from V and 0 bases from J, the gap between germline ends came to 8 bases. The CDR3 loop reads CSVDDDMNTEAFF. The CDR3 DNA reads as TGCAGCGTTGATGACGACATGAACACTGAAGCTTTCTTT. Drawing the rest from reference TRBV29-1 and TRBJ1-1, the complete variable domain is SAVISQKPSRDICQRGTSLTIQCQVDSQVTMMFWYRQQPGQSLTLIATANQGSEATYESGFVIDKFPISRPNLTFSTLTVSNMSPEDSSIYLCSVDDDMNTEAFFGQGTRLTVV.

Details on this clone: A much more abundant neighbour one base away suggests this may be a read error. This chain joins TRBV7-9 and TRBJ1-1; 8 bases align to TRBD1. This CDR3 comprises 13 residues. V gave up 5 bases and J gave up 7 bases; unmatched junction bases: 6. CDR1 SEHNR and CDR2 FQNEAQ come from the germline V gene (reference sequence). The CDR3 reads CASSPDRGGEAFF. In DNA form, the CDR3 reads TGTGCCAGCAGCCCAGACAGGGGTGGTGAAGCTTTCTTT.

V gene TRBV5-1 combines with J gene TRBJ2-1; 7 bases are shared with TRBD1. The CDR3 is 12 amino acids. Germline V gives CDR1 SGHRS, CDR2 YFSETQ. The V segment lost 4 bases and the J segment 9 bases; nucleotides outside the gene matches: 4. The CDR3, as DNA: TGCGCCAGCAGCCCAACAGGGGTTGAGCAGTTCTTC. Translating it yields CASSPTGVEQFF.

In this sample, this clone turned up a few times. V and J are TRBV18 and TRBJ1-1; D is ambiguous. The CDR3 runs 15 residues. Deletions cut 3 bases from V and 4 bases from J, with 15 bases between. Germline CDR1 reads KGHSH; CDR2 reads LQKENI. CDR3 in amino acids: CASSPTPRFGTEAFF. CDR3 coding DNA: TGTGCCAGCTCACCGACTCCCCGATTCGGCACTGAAGCTTTCTTT.

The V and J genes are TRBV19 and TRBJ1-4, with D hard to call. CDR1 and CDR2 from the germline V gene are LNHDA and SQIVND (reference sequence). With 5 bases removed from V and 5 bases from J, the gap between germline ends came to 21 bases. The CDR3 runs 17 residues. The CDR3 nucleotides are TGTGCCAGTAGTCCTTATCCCCCCGGACGGGGAAATGAAAAACTGTTTTTT. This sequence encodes CASSPYPPGRGNEKLFF.

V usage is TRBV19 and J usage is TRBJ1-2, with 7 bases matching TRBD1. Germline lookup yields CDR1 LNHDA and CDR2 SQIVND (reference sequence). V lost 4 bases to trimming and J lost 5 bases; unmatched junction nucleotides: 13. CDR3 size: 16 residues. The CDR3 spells CASSNGQAGKTYGYTF. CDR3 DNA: TGTGCCAGTAGTAACGGACAGGCTGGGAAGACTTATGGCTACACCTTC. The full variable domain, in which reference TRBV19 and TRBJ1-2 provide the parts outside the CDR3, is DGGITQSPKYLFRKEGQNVTLSCEQNLNHDAMYWYRQDPGQGLRLIYYSQIVNDFQKGDIAEGYSVSREKKESFPLTVTSAQKNPTAFYLCASSNGQAGKTYGYTFGSGTRLTVV.

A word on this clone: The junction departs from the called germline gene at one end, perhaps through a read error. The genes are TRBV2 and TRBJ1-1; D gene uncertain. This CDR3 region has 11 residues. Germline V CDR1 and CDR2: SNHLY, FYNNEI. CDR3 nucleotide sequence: TGTGCCAGCAGTGATCGGTTCTCCCCCATCTTT. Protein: CASSDRFSPIF.

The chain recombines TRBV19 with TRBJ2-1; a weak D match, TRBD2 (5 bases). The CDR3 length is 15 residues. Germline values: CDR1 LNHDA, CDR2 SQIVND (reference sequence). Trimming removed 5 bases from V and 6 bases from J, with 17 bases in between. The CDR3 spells CASSARSSEGNEQFF. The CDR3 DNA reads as TGTGCCAGTAGTGCCCGGAGTAGCGAAGGCAATGAGCAGTTCTTC.

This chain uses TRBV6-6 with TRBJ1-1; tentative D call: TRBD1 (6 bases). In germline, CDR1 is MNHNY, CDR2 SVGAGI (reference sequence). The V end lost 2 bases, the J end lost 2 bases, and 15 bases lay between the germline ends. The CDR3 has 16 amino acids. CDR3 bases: TGTGCCAGCAGTTACGCGGAGGGGGGGTTCAACACTGAAGCTTTCTTT. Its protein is CASSYAEGGFNTEAFF.

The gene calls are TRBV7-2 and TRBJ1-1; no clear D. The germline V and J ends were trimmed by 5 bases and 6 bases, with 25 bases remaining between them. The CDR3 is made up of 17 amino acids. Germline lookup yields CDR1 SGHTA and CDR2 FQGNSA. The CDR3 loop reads CASSPTWEGAENAEAFF. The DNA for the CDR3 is TGTGCCAGCAGCCCCACTTGGGAGGGAGCCGAGAATGCTGAAGCTTTCTTT.

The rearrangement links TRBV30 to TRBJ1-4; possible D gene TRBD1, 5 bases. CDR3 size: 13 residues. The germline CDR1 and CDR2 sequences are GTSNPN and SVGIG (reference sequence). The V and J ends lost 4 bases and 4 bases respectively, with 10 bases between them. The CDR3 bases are TGTGCCTGGAATCCAGGGCTTAATGAAAAACTGTTTTTT. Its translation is CAWNPGLNEKLFF. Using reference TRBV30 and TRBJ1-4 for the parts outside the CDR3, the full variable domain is SQTIHQWPATLVQPVGSPLSLECTVEGTSNPNLYWYRQAAGRGLQLLFYSVGIGQISSEVPQNLSASRPQDRQFILSSKKLLLSDSGFYLCAWNPGLNEKLFFGSGTQLSVL.

DNA of the CDR3: TGTGCCAGCAGTTTATCGGCCGGGGGGGGTCAGCCCCAGCATTTT. Amino acid sequence: CASSLSAGGGQPQHF. This chain joins TRBV27 and TRBJ1-5; tentatively, D is TRBD1 (5 bases). This CDR3 contains 15 residues. CDR1 MNHEY and CDR2 SMNVEV come from the germline V gene (reference sequence). V was pared by 0 bases and J by 6 bases, with 12 bases between.

CDR3 sequence reads: CASRGGGTGNTEAFF. The CDR3 bases are TGTGCCAGCAGGGGAGGTGGGACAGGGAACACTGAAGCTTTCTTT. The genes are TRBV2 and TRBJ1-1; 8 positions agree with TRBD1. Germline lookup yields CDR1 SNHLY and CDR2 FYNNEI. V lost 6 bases, J lost 1 base, and 7 bases stayed unmatched. The CDR3 length is 15 residues.

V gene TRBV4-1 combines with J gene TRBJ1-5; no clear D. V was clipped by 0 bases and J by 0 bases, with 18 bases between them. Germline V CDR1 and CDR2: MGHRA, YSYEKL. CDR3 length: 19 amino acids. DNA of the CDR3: TGCGCCAGCAGCCAAGACAGGTCCGTATTTTCCTTTAGCAATCAGCCCCAGCATTTT. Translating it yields CASSQDRSVFSFSNQPQHF.

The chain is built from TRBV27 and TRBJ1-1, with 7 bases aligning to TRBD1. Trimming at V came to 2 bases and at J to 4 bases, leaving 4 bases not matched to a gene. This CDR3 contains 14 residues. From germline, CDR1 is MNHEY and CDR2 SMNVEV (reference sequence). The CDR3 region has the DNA TGTGCCAGCAGTTTAAATCCAGGGGGCACTGAAGCTTTCTTT. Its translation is CASSLNPGGTEAFF.

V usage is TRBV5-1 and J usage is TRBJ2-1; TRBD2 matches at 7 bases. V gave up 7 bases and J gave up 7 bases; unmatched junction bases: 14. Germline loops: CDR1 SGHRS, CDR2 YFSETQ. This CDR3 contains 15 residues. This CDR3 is CASRTTGGQGNEQFF. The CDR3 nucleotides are TGCGCCAGCCGGACAACGGGGGGTCAAGGGAATGAGCAGTTCTTC. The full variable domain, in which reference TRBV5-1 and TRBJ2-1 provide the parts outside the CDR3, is KAGVTQTPRYLIKTRGQQVTLSCSPISGHRSVSWYQQTPGQGLQFLFEYFSETQRNKGNFPGRFSGRQFSNSRSEMNVSTLELGDSALYLCASRTTGGQGNEQFFGPGTRLTVL.

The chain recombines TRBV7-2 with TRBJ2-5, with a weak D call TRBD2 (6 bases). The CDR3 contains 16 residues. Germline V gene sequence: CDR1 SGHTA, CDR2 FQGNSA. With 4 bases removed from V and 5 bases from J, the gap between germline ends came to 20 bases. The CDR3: CASSYLPGFGRETQYF. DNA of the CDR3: TGTGCCAGCAGCTACCTCCCGGGGTTTGGGAGGGAGACCCAGTACTTC.

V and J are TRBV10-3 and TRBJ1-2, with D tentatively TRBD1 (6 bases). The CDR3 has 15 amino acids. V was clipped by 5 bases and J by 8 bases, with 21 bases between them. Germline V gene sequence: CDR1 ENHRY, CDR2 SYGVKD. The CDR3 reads CAISPGGRDMRGYTF. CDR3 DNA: TGTGCCATCAGTCCTGGGGGCCGGGACATGCGAGGCTACACCTTC.